Shown below are 6 T cell receptor beta chains from a single sample sequenced in a study of T cell responses to AZD1222 COVID-19 vaccine. Sequencing used immunoSEQ multiplex PCR; TCRdb keeps in-frame clones, though not all of them. The profile shows roughly 150,000 clones, about 91% of them singletons. The sample consisted of peripheral blood, taken 28 days after the second AZD1222 dose. These receptor sequences come from an adult who received the AZD1222 COVID-19 vaccine.

V gene TRBV11-2 combines with J gene TRBJ1-2; possibly TRBD1 for D (6 bases). The CDR3 totals 13 residues. The germline V gene has CDR1 SGHAT and CDR2 FQNNGV. Trimming removed 3 bases at V and 7 bases at J, with 12 bases between. DNA for the CDR3: TGTGCCAGCAGCTTGCCCTCGGGGGCTGGCTACACCTTC. This gives the protein CASSLPSGAGYTF.

The V gene is TRBV3-1 (or the pseudogene TRBV3-2), the J gene TRBJ2-7, with TRBD1 as a possible D gene (7 bases). Per germline, CDR1 LGHDT and CDR2 YNNKEL (reference sequence). The CDR3 length is 15 residues. The V and J ends lost 4 bases and 2 bases respectively, with 15 bases between them. The CDR3 DNA sequence: TGTGCCAGCAGCCCCCCTGGAGGGACAGCCTACGAGCAGTACTTC. Encoded protein: CASSPPGGTAYEQYF.

This chain links TRBV15 with TRBJ1-1; no clear D gene. From germline, CDR1 is LNHNV and CDR2 YYDKDF (reference sequence). V lost 8 bases to trimming and J lost 2 bases, with 12 bases between them. The CDR3 extends over 13 amino acids. This CDR3 reads CATRQGFNTEAFF. CDR3 nucleotide sequence: TGTGCCACCCGCCAAGGTTTCAACACTGAAGCTTTCTTT. Combining the CDR3 with reference TRBV15 and TRBJ1-1 gives the whole variable domain DAMVIQNPRYQVTQFGKPVTLSCSQTLNHNVMYWYQQKSSQAPKLLFHYYDKDFNNEADTPDNFQSRRPNTSFCFLDIRSPGLGDTAMYLCATRQGFNTEAFFGQGTRLTVV.

This chain uses TRBV9 with TRBJ2-3, with 9 nucleotides matching TRBD2. This CDR3 is built from 16 residues. Unmatched junction bases numbered 3, after V lost 0 bases and J lost 1 base. CDR1 is SGDLS and CDR2 is YYNGEE in the germline V gene. The DNA of the CDR3 is TGTGCCAGCAGCGTAGGAAGCGGGGGGCGCACAGATACGCAGTATTTT. This codes for CASSVGSGGRTDTQYF. Full variable domain (missing parts from reference TRBV9 and TRBJ2-3): DSGVTQTPKHLITATGQRVTLRCSPRSGDLSVYWYQQSLDQGLQFLIQYYNGEERAKGNILERFSAQQFPDLHSELNLSSLELGDSALYFCASSVGSGGRTDTQYFGPGTRLTVL.

This clone has only a few counts. The chain recombines TRBV10-3 with TRBJ1-1; 11 bases agree with TRBD1. With 0 bases clipped from V and 4 bases from J, the junction kept 4 bases outside the gene matches. Germline V gives CDR1 ENHRY, CDR2 SYGVKD. The CDR3 covers 16 residues. Here the CDR3 reads CAISESGQGAGTEAFF. DNA of the CDR3: TGTGCCATCAGTGAGTCAGGACAGGGGGCGGGCACTGAAGCTTTCTTT.

This sequence joins TRBV19 and TRBJ1-5; TRBD1 is a possible D gene (5 bases). Germline lookup yields CDR1 LNHDA and CDR2 SQIVND (reference sequence). V was clipped by 10 bases and J by 2 bases, with 21 bases between them. CDR3 length: 16 residues. CDR3 sequence: CATAGEGTRGNQPQHF. The CDR3 coding sequence is TGTGCCACAGCGGGTGAGGGGACGAGAGGCAATCAGCCCCAGCATTTT. Full variable domain (outside the CDR3, taken from reference TRBV19 and TRBJ1-5): DGGITQSPKYLFRKEGQNVTLSCEQNLNHDAMYWYRQDPGQGLRLIYYSQIVNDFQKGDIAEGYSVSREKKESFPLTVTSAQKNPTAFYLCATAGEGTRGNQPQHFGDGTRLSIL.